This note documents a single T cell receptor beta chain sequence. Its antigen is as yet unknown. The CDR3 is 17 residues long. CDR1 is DFQATT, CDR2 SNEGSKA, per germline (reference sequence). J gave up 1 base and V 0 bases, and 6 bases lay outside the gene matches. TCRdb re-called the reads with MiXCR, one entry per CDR3 protein. The data contain 270,000 or so distinct CDR3 sequences, about a sixth of them seen just once; the ten biggest clones take up around half. The data were taken from a study of T cell repertoires in cytomegalovirus infection. Across the whole study: CMV infection together with matching HLA type was indicated by public TCR beta signatures.

Regarding the study as a whole: Cumulative frequency of public TCR beta families picked out carriers of CMV plus the relevant HLA. Clonotypes of TCR beta that were HLA-C-restricted and CMV-specific dominated the ex vivo response.

Sequences were obtained from CD8+ T cells from PBMCs. This chain links TRBV20-1 with TRBJ1-6, with TRBD1 matching 7 bases. This TCR derives from a human donor in good health (CMV status not recorded). Some clones in this sample may be carry-over from other donors' samples. CDR3 amino acids: CSARDRSGGSYNSPLHF. In DNA, the CDR3 is TGCAGTGCTAGAGATAGATCAGGGGGTTCCTATAATTCACCCCTCCACTTT.